This record concerns one T cell receptor beta chain sequence. The data stem from a study of control samples from healthy donors and cancer patients. Sequencing was performed with immunoSEQ multiplex PCR; in TCRdb, only in-frame clones are kept and a portion is missing. The table shows tens of thousands of clones, with roughly 87% occurring only once. Sequencing used blood. The receptor was derived from a woman between 45 and 65 years old in good health.

This CDR3 reads CASSEGDSGNTIYF. The DNA for the CDR3 is TGCGCCAGCAGCGAGGGAGACTCTGGAAACACCATATATTTT. The chain has TRBV5-1 and TRBJ1-3; D is uncertain. The CDR3 is 14 residues long. CDR1 and CDR2 from the germline V gene are SGHRS and YFSETQ. V lost 4 bases, J lost 0 bases, and 8 bases lay in between. Using reference TRBV5-1 and TRBJ1-3 for the parts outside the CDR3, the full variable domain is KAGVTQTPRYLIKTRGQQVTLSCSPISGHRSVSWYQQTPGQGLQFLFEYFSETQRNKGNFPGRFSGRQFSNSRSEMNVSTLELGDSALYLCASSEGDSGNTIYFGEGSWLTVV.